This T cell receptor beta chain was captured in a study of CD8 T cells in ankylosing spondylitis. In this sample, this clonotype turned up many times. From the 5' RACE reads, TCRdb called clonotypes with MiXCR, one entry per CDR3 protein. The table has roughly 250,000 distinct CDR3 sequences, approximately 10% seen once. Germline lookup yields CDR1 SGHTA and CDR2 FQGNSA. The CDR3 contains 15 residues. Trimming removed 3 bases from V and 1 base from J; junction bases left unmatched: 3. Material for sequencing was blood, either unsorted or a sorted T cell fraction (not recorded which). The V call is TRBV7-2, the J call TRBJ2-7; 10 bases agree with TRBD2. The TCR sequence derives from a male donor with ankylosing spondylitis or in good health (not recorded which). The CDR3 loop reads CASSFSGGMSYEQYF. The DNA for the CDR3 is TGTGCCAGCAGCTTTAGCGGGGGGATGTCCTACGAGCAGTACTTC.